Listed below are T cell receptor beta chains from one sample, sequenced in a study of read filtering for tumor transcriptome and immune sequencing. Each CDR3 protein is one row after TCRdb ran MiXCR on the reads. The sample consists of approximately 20,000 distinct CDR3 sequences, roughly an eighth of them appearing once. The specimen sequenced was a population of CD138-negative cells sorted from bone marrow. The origin of the receptors is a donor aged 40 or over with multiple myeloma. The CDR3 runs from the conserved cysteine through the conserved F or W.

v_gene: TRBV28
j_gene: TRBJ2-7
CDR3aa: CASSWDGEQYF

v_gene: TRBV3-1
j_gene: TRBJ2-1
CDR3aa: CASSQSAGGPGGEQFF

v_gene: TRBV18
j_gene: TRBJ2-1
CDR3aa: CASSPDRLRDNEQFF

v_gene: TRBV14
j_gene: TRBJ1-1
CDR3aa: CASSQVGTGGTEAFF

v_gene: TRBV28
j_gene: TRBJ2-5
CDR3aa: CASRGYQETQYF

v_gene: TRBV20-1
j_gene: TRBJ2-5
CDR3aa: CSAVGTEETQYF

v_gene: TRBV5-1
j_gene: TRBJ2-1
CDR3aa: CASLSSYNEQFF

v_gene: TRBV11-2
j_gene: TRBJ2-3
CDR3aa: CASSYVAGGSDTQYF

v_gene: TRBV18
j_gene: TRBJ2-1
CDR3aa: CASSPVGGSSNNEQFF

v_gene: TRBV11-2
j_gene: TRBJ2-2
CDR3aa: CASSLDEGSGTGELFF

v_gene: TRBV5-1
j_gene: TRBJ1-5
CDR3aa: CASSVRSPWEPQHF

v_gene: TRBV12-5
j_gene: TRBJ2-1
CDR3aa: CASGLVRPSGSFYNEQFF

v_gene: TRBV29-1
j_gene: TRBJ2-1
CDR3aa: CSVVSWGGGGDNEQFF

v_gene: TRBV6-5
j_gene: TRBJ1-1
CDR3aa: CASSISTGWGQAFF

v_gene: TRBV28
j_gene: TRBJ2-5
CDR3aa: CASSRPGTETQYF

v_gene: TRBV7-2
j_gene: TRBJ2-5
CDR3aa: CASSFYDSGSETQYF

v_gene: TRBV30
j_gene: TRBJ2-1
CDR3aa: CAWGQGARGEQFF

v_gene: TRBV28
j_gene: TRBJ2-1
CDR3aa: CASSLQDIYNEQFF

v_gene: TRBV28
j_gene: TRBJ2-3
CDR3aa: CASSIPTDTQYF

v_gene: TRBV12-3/TRBV12-4
j_gene: TRBJ2-1
CDR3aa: CASSLGLARDEQFF

v_gene: TRBV6-1
j_gene: TRBJ2-3
CDR3aa: CASSDQAGSTDTQYF

v_gene: TRBV29-1
j_gene: TRBJ2-7
CDR3aa: CSVTGSYEQYF

v_gene: TRBV18
j_gene: TRBJ2-3
CDR3aa: CASSPGDVVTDTQYF

v_gene: TRBV2
j_gene: TRBJ1-5
CDR3aa: CASSDEGQGHQPQHF

v_gene: TRBV5-1
j_gene: TRBJ2-7
CDR3aa: CASSDGTGESEQYF

v_gene: TRBV29-1
j_gene: TRBJ2-1
CDR3aa: CSVEDEGQGYNEQFF

v_gene: TRBV9
j_gene: TRBJ2-2
CDR3aa: CASSVSGRNEVGELFF

v_gene: TRBV20-1
j_gene: TRBJ2-3
CDR3aa: CSATGGSDTQYF

v_gene: TRBV7-8
j_gene: TRBJ1-2
CDR3aa: CASSYRHLTDGYTF

v_gene: TRBV20-1
j_gene: TRBJ2-1
CDR3aa: CSARDTSAYNEQFF

v_gene: TRBV5-1
j_gene: TRBJ2-3
CDR3aa: CASCHEVTDTQYF

v_gene: TRBV27
j_gene: TRBJ2-3
CDR3aa: CASSGLSSTDTQYF

v_gene: TRBV4-1
j_gene: TRBJ2-1
CDR3aa: CASSQDPSPRPYNEQFF

v_gene: TRBV28
j_gene: TRBJ2-6
CDR3aa: CASSLPGKTLANVLTF

v_gene: TRBV3-1
j_gene: TRBJ2-1
CDR3aa: CASSQTRFYNEQFF

v_gene: TRBV7-6
j_gene: TRBJ1-5
CDR3aa: CASSLGTGLNQPQHF

v_gene: TRBV10-3
j_gene: TRBJ2-1
CDR3aa: CAISQGPPYNEQFF

v_gene: TRBV11-2
j_gene: TRBJ1-5
CDR3aa: CASSSSHNQPQHF

v_gene: TRBV6-5
j_gene: TRBJ2-7
CDR3aa: CASSYGTGGNEQYF

v_gene: TRBV10-3
j_gene: TRBJ2-1
CDR3aa: CAISESGGSLNNEQFF

v_gene: TRBV20-1
j_gene: TRBJ2-7
CDR3aa: CSARGFGGAYEQYF

v_gene: TRBV11-2
j_gene: TRBJ2-2
CDR3aa: CASSHMAGELFF

v_gene: TRBV20-1
j_gene: TRBJ2-7
CDR3aa: CSARDRTGVSYEQYF

v_gene: TRBV3-1
j_gene: TRBJ2-5
CDR3aa: CASRSTGGEETQYF

v_gene: TRBV2
j_gene: TRBJ2-5
CDR3aa: CASQRGSRQETQYF

v_gene: TRBV28
j_gene: TRBJ2-6
CDR3aa: CASSLLGGAGANVLTF

v_gene: TRBV20-1
j_gene: TRBJ1-2
CDR3aa: CSAPGTTYGYTF

v_gene: TRBV20-1
j_gene: TRBJ2-1
CDR3aa: CSARTSGRNEQFF

v_gene: TRBV18
j_gene: TRBJ2-1
CDR3aa: CASSPPSGNPYNEQFF

v_gene: TRBV5-1
j_gene: TRBJ1-5
CDR3aa: CASSLAADQPQHF

v_gene: TRBV28
j_gene: TRBJ2-2
CDR3aa: CATLSNTGELFF

v_gene: TRBV27
j_gene: TRBJ1-4
CDR3aa: CASKRDTTTNEKLFF

v_gene: TRBV20-1
j_gene: TRBJ2-2
CDR3aa: CSAERSGTGELFF

v_gene: TRBV7-7
j_gene: TRBJ2-2
CDR3aa: CASSSTGELFF

v_gene: TRBV3-1
j_gene: TRBJ2-2
CDR3aa: CASSGGVNTGELFF

v_gene: TRBV27
j_gene: TRBJ2-1
CDR3aa: CASSNQRGYSYNEQFF

v_gene: TRBV20-1
j_gene: TRBJ2-3
CDR3aa: CSRYVGGVEDTQYF

v_gene: TRBV5-1
j_gene: TRBJ1-1
CDR3aa: CASSLLLQGPEAFF